This TCR beta chain is drawn from a study of Ad26.COV2.S vaccination and SARS-CoV-2 variants. Across the study: In the study, Ad26.COV2.S was injected intramuscularly once, or twice 56 days apart.

Measured with immunoSEQ multiplex PCR; TCRdb has only the in-frame clones, and not every one. The repertoire holds about 480,000 clones, with around 85% as singletons. Treatment denoted: about 20 received Ad26.COV2.S at low or high dose, single or two shots; about 5 received placebo; per-sample allocation not given. Each sample was drawn 63 days after the first injection (of vaccine or placebo). The V gene's germline CDR1 is LNHNV and CDR2 YYDKDF (reference sequence). CDR3 size: 16 residues. Trimming cost V 0 bases and J 3 bases; bases outside gene matches: 4. This chain links TRBV15 with TRBJ2-1, with 8 nucleotides matching TRBD2. The TCR sequence derives from a person aged 18-60 years who received the Ad26.COV2.S COVID-19 vaccine or a placebo. The input for sequencing was peripheral blood, taken in a trial of Ad26.COV2.S vaccine versus placebo. The CDR3 DNA sequence: TGTGCCACCAGCAGAGATCGTAGCGGGAACTACAATGAGCAGTTCTTC. Its translation: CATSRDRSGNYNEQFF.